This T cell receptor beta chain was retrieved from a study of molecular identifiers for immune sequencing clone quantification. This CDR3 has 17 residues. The germline gives CDR1 SGHVS, CDR2 FQNEAQ. A word on this clonotype: The junction differs from germline at one of its ends, possibly a read error.

Each CDR3 protein is one row after TCRdb ran MiXCR on the PCR reads. The sample records approximately 590,000 distinct CDR3 sequences, roughly 27% being singletons. This sequence was found in a human donor in good health. Some libraries in this study had Jurkat cell RNA spiked in. The sample comprised naive CD8+ T cells from blood, with Jurkat cell RNA spiked in. The subset here: FACS-sorted CD8+CD4-CCR7+CD45RA+ naive T cells. The chain uses TRBV7-8 and TRBJ2-3, with a tentative D call TRBD2 (7 bases). The CDR3 reads CASSLVWPGGGADTQYF. DNA of the CDR3: TGTGCCAGCAGCTTAGTTTGGCCTGGCGGGGGCGCAGATACGCAATATTTT.